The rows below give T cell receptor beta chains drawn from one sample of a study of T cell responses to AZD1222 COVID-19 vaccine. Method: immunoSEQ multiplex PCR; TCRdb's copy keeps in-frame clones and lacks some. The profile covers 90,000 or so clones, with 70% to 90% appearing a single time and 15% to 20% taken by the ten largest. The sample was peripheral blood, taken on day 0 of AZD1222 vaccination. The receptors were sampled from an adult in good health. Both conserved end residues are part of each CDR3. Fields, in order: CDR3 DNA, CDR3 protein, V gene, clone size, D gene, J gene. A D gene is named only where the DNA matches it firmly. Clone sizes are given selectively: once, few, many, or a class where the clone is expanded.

CDR3nt: TGTGCCAGCCTTGATAGCAATCAGCCCCAGCATTTT; CDR3aa: CASLDSNQPQHF; v_gene: TRBV28; abundance: NA; d_gene: NA; j_gene: TRBJ1-5
CDR3nt: TGCAGCGTTGAGAAGACAGGGCGGACAGATACGCAGTATTTT; CDR3aa: CSVEKTGRTDTQYF; v_gene: TRBV29-1; abundance: once; d_gene: TRBD1; j_gene: TRBJ2-3
CDR3nt: TGTGCCAGCAGCTCCATGACTAGCGGGGGGATCGGTACGCAGTATTTT; CDR3aa: CASSSMTSGGIGTQYF; v_gene: TRBV7-2; abundance: NA; d_gene: TRBD2; j_gene: TRBJ2-3
CDR3nt: TGTGCCATCAGAGGACAGGGGGCCACTGAAGCTTTCTTT; CDR3aa: CAIRGQGATEAFF; v_gene: TRBV10-3; abundance: NA; d_gene: TRBD1; j_gene: TRBJ1-1
CDR3nt: TGTGCCAGCAGTTTCTCGGGTCCTCGCGGGGAGCTGTTTTTT; CDR3aa: CASSFSGPRGELFF; v_gene: TRBV6-5; abundance: few; d_gene: NA; j_gene: TRBJ2-2
CDR3nt: TGTGCCAGCAGTTTTACAGGTTCCTACGAGCAGTACTTC; CDR3aa: CASSFTGSYEQYF; v_gene: TRBV3-1/TRBV3-2; abundance: few; d_gene: NA; j_gene: TRBJ2-7
CDR3nt: TGCAGTGCTAATAGGGCCGACGAGCAGTTCTTC; CDR3aa: CSANRADEQFF; v_gene: TRBV20-1; abundance: NA; d_gene: NA; j_gene: TRBJ2-1
CDR3nt: TGTGCCAGCAGCGTGGAGGGAGGGCCGGATGGCTACACCTTC; CDR3aa: CASSVEGGPDGYTF; v_gene: TRBV9; abundance: NA; d_gene: NA; j_gene: TRBJ1-2
CDR3nt: TGTGCCAGCAGCTCCACGGACAGGCTAAGCTCCTATAATTCACCCCTCCACTTT; CDR3aa: CASSSTDRLSSYNSPLHF; v_gene: TRBV7-8; abundance: NA; d_gene: TRBD1; j_gene: TRBJ1-6
CDR3nt: TGTGCCAGCTCACCTCGGGGACAGGGGGAAGCTTTCTTT; CDR3aa: CASSPRGQGEAFF; v_gene: TRBV18; abundance: NA; d_gene: TRBD1; j_gene: TRBJ1-1
CDR3nt: TGTGCCAGCAGCCCACGGGCGGGAGGGACCGGGGAGCTGTTTTTT; CDR3aa: CASSPRAGGTGELFF; v_gene: TRBV7-3; abundance: NA; d_gene: TRBD2; j_gene: TRBJ2-2
CDR3nt: TGTGCCAGAAGCTCTGCGCGACAGGGGGATCAGCCCCAGCATTTT; CDR3aa: CARSSARQGDQPQHF; v_gene: TRBV5-3; abundance: NA; d_gene: TRBD1; j_gene: TRBJ1-5